The rows below give T cell receptor beta chains drawn from one sample of a study of T cells in Graves' hyperthyroidism and ophthalmopathy. In TCRdb, the multiplex PCR reads were re-called with MiXCR into one record per CDR3 protein. Altogether nearly 600,000 distinct CDR3 sequences are present, roughly 14% being singletons, with the ten largest covering more than 5%. Sequencing used blood. These TCRs come from a woman in her 30s with Graves' hyperthyroidism that later progressed to Graves' ophthalmopathy. CDR3s include the opening cysteine and the closing phenylalanine or tryptophan. A D gene is named only where the DNA matches it firmly. The size entry is marked missing in some rows and otherwise reads once, few, many or a size class.

V gene: TRBV7-2
clone size: few
J gene: TRBJ2-1
D gene: NA
CDR3 DNA: TGTGCCAGCAGATTGGGCGGAGAGTTCTACAATGAGCAGTTCTTC
CDR3 protein: CASRLGGEFYNEQFF

V gene: TRBV27
clone size: many
J gene: TRBJ2-7
D gene: TRBD2
CDR3 DNA: TGTGCCAGCAGTTCGGGCGGGAGGGCCTACGAGCAGTACTTC
CDR3 protein: CASSSGGRAYEQYF

V gene: TRBV12-3/TRBV12-4
clone size: many
J gene: TRBJ2-7
D gene: NA
CDR3 DNA: TGTGCCAGCAGTTTTGATTTTTACGGGACCGAGGTCTCCTACGAGCAGTACTTC
CDR3 protein: CASSFDFYGTEVSYEQYF

V gene: TRBV5-8
clone size: NA
J gene: TRBJ2-5
D gene: TRBD2
CDR3 DNA: TGTGCCAGCAGCTTGTACCTAGCGGGAGAGACCCAGTACTTC
CDR3 protein: CASSLYLAGETQYF

V gene: TRBV18
clone size: NA
J gene: TRBJ1-2
D gene: NA
CDR3 DNA: TGTGCCAGCTCACCACCGGGGGGGGCGTACGGCTACACCTTC
CDR3 protein: CASSPPGGAYGYTF

V gene: TRBV6-1
clone size: many
J gene: TRBJ1-5
D gene: NA
CDR3 DNA: TGTGCCAGCAGTGAACGGGGACCGGCATATCAGCCCCAGCATTTT
CDR3 protein: CASSERGPAYQPQHF

V gene: TRBV27
clone size: few
J gene: TRBJ2-1
D gene: NA
CDR3 DNA: TGTGCCAGCAGCGCCGTGAGGATGAGCTCCTACAATGAGCAGCTCTTC
CDR3 protein: CASSAVRMSSYNEQLF

V gene: TRBV4-2
clone size: many
J gene: TRBJ1-4
D gene: NA
CDR3 DNA: TGTGCCAGCAGGGCCTTTGGCGGGAATGAAAAACTGTTTTTT
CDR3 protein: CASRAFGGNEKLFF

V gene: TRBV6-1
clone size: many
J gene: TRBJ1-2
D gene: TRBD1
CDR3 DNA: TGTGCCAGCAGACCGGGACAGGGGATCTATGGCTACACCTTC
CDR3 protein: CASRPGQGIYGYTF

V gene: TRBV29-1
clone size: many
J gene: TRBJ2-3
D gene: NA
CDR3 DNA: TGCAGCGTTTACGGAACCGGGACGGCCACAGATACGCAGTATTTT
CDR3 protein: CSVYGTGTATDTQYF

V gene: TRBV27
clone size: many
J gene: TRBJ2-7
D gene: NA
CDR3 DNA: TGTGCCAGCAGTTTATCTACTACGACAAGCTCCTACGAGCAGTACTTC
CDR3 protein: CASSLSTTTSSYEQYF

V gene: TRBV18
clone size: many
J gene: TRBJ2-3
D gene: TRBD2
CDR3 DNA: TGTGCCAGCTCACCACCCGCGCGGGGGGATACGCAGTATTTT
CDR3 protein: CASSPPARGDTQYF

V gene: TRBV6-1
clone size: NA
J gene: TRBJ2-7
D gene: TRBD1
CDR3 DNA: TGTGCCAGCAGTGTTTCCGGGACAGGGGGCTACGAGCAGTACTTC
CDR3 protein: CASSVSGTGGYEQYF

V gene: TRBV27
clone size: few
J gene: TRBJ2-1
D gene: NA
CDR3 DNA: TGTGCCAGCAGTTGGGGGCCCTCCCGCTTCCACAATGAGCAGTTCTTC
CDR3 protein: CASSWGPSRFHNEQFF

V gene: TRBV3-1
clone size: many
J gene: TRBJ1-3
D gene: NA
CDR3 DNA: TGTGCCAGCAGCCAAATGGGGCACCTCGGAAACACCATATATTTT
CDR3 protein: CASSQMGHLGNTIYF

V gene: TRBV2
clone size: many
J gene: TRBJ1-1
D gene: TRBD1
CDR3 DNA: TGTGCCAGTGGACGGACAGGGCTGATGAACACTGAAGCTTTCTTT
CDR3 protein: CASGRTGLMNTEAFF

V gene: TRBV6-1
clone size: few
J gene: TRBJ1-1
D gene: TRBD1
CDR3 DNA: TGTGCCGTATCGAAGACAGGGGTGAACACTGAAGCTTTCTTT
CDR3 protein: CAVSKTGVNTEAFF

V gene: TRBV11-1
clone size: few
J gene: TRBJ2-4
D gene: TRBD2
CDR3 DNA: TGTGCCAGCAGTCAAACTAGCGGGATAGTCGTTTCCAAAAACATTCAGTACTTC
CDR3 protein: CASSQTSGIVVSKNIQYF

V gene: TRBV4-2
clone size: NA
J gene: TRBJ1-1
D gene: NA
CDR3 DNA: TGTGCCAGCAGCCGCCCGGAGGGCGCGACTGAAGCTTTCTTT
CDR3 protein: CASSRPEGATEAFF

V gene: TRBV20-1
clone size: many
J gene: TRBJ1-3
D gene: NA
CDR3 DNA: TGCAGTGCTAGAGACCCGACTGGATTTGGAAACACCATATATTTT
CDR3 protein: CSARDPTGFGNTIYF

V gene: TRBV28
clone size: many
J gene: TRBJ2-1
D gene: TRBD2
CDR3 DNA: TGTGCCAGCAGTGAAACCGGGACTAGTCTCTACAATGAGCAGTTCTTC
CDR3 protein: CASSETGTSLYNEQFF

V gene: TRBV6-2/TRBV6-3
clone size: NA
J gene: TRBJ2-7
D gene: NA
CDR3 DNA: TGTGCCAGCAGTTACCTGCAAGAGAGGGAGCAGTACTTC
CDR3 protein: CASSYLQEREQYF

V gene: TRBV28
clone size: NA
J gene: TRBJ2-1
D gene: NA
CDR3 DNA: TGTGCCAGCAGTTTTTCCCCGCGGGACTGTATCTTC
CDR3 protein: CASSFSPRDCIF

V gene: TRBV15
clone size: once
J gene: TRBJ1-2
D gene: TRBD1
CDR3 DNA: TGTGCCACCAGGGGACAGGGGGCGGACGGCTACACCTTC
CDR3 protein: CATRGQGADGYTF

V gene: TRBV27
clone size: NA
J gene: TRBJ2-2
D gene: TRBD2
CDR3 DNA: TGTGCCAGCATCGGGACTAGCGGGAGGGCGTTCCCCGGGGAGCTGTTTTTT
CDR3 protein: CASIGTSGRAFPGELFF

V gene: TRBV10-3
clone size: many
J gene: TRBJ2-5
D gene: NA
CDR3 DNA: TGTGCCATCAGTGACCCCGGTGGAACGAGGGAGACCCAGTACTTC
CDR3 protein: CAISDPGGTRETQYF